This entry describes one TCR beta chain. Its specificity is not known. The protocol was immunoSEQ multiplex PCR, while the TCRdb copy is restricted to in-frame clones and leaves out a portion. The data hold 75,000 to 95,000 clones, with around nine tenths observed a single time. This record comes from a study of T cell responses to AZD1222 COVID-19 vaccine. CDR3 length: 15 residues. Germline CDR1 and CDR2: SGDLS and YYNGEE. The V gene end was trimmed by 4 bases and the J gene end by 6 bases; junction bases not matched to a gene: 10. Study-wide findings and caveats: The CD4 TCRs associated with vaccination extended across spike and predominated at 160-218 and 743-854. Nearly half of unique spike-specific TCRs reportedly avoided B.1.351 and B.1.1.7 mutated regions.

V and J are TRBV9 and TRBJ1-5, with TRBD1 matching 7 bases. This receptor was obtained from an adult in good health. The sample here was peripheral blood, taken on day 0 of AZD1222 vaccination. This CDR3 reads CASSLGGDLTQPQHF. The CDR3 DNA is TGTGCCAGCAGCTTAGGGGGCGACTTGACTCAGCCCCAGCATTTT.